This T cell receptor beta chain was identified during a study of T cell responses to AZD1222 COVID-19 vaccine (dated by TCRdb to about 2021). A note on the overall study: Because spike-specific TCR depth and breadth did not differ between the two schedules, AZD1222 recipients who got a second dose at roughly 4 weeks were pooled with those who got a second dose at roughly 12 weeks. A total of 230 to 250 trial participants underwent TCR sequencing, of whom about 200 received two doses of AZD1222 and 26 received two doses of the MenACWY control vaccine. Enrollment into the trials was organized by age into subgroups of 18-55, 56-69 and 70-plus years, and those subgroups contained 148, 28 and 57 TCR-sequenced participants, respectively.

The CDR3 regions of human TCRbeta chains were analyzed by immunosequencing. The study's own analysis went as follows. TCRs in the repertoires were compared against a reference library of SARS-CoV-2-specific TCRs that had been generated with the MIRA antigen-specificity platform. Breadth was defined as the fraction of unique TCRs that were SARS-CoV-2-associated. Depth was defined as the fraction of total T cells that were SARS-CoV-2-associated. Using the MIRA data, each spike-specific TCR was mapped to the spike region that the TCR reacts to and placed in a CD4 or CD8 class. Log10-transformed breadth and depth values were compared by one-way ANOVA with Sidak's multiple comparisons tests. Not all clones reach the TCRdb copy of this immuneACCESS table, which keeps in-frame sequences only. Checked studies attribute under half of the gap to unresolved V genes and leave the rest unexplained. For V, J and clone size, that table is used; D and trimming come from the DNA. This sample is represented by approximately 150,000 clones; 85% to 95% of them were singletons. The ten most abundant clones make up approximately 1% of the sample.

The study at large found these results: The 56-69-year group was small, and its depth increase did not reach significance, likely because of low power. Reportedly, almost half of the unique spike-specific TCRs recognized epitopes lying outside the regions that are mutated in the B.1.351 and B.1.1.7 variants. After two AZD1222 doses, both the breadth and the depth of spike-specific TCRs were significantly higher than at day 0 and than in MenACWY recipients. The whole spike protein was spanned by vaccine-associated CD4 TCRs, and dominant responses were seen in regions 160-218 and 743-854. Conclusions about previously exposed vaccinees are limited, since just a handful of AZD1222 recipients were seropositive for SARS-CoV-2 at baseline. Most participants were white British and females outnumbered males, and the authors suggested that clonal diversity may have been underestimated. Because no samples from the day 14 peak response were available, repertoires could be characterized only after the peak T cell response.

Comments on this clone: Its antigen has not been determined. Base-call qualities are not available, and no considerably larger clone is one nucleotide away.

In the paper's terms, the time point label means: baseline before first vaccination. The vaccinee samples were drawn from two UK trials, COV001 and COV002, one of which was a single-blind randomized controlled phase 2/3 trial testing AZD1222 (ChAdOx1 nCoV-19) in healthy adults. Trial participant PBMC samples were collected at day 0 and day 28 after the second dose for TCRbeta chain sequencing. Cut back by 3 bases and 2 bases, the V and J ends lie 2 bases apart. Including the terminal cysteine and phenylalanine, the CDR3 comprises 11 residues. Only CDR3 DNA is held: 33 bases, read in frame from base 1. The germline V gene (reference sequence) specifies SGHNT as CDR1 and YYREEE as CDR2.

Sequenced here: peripheral blood, sampled on day 0 of AZD1222 vaccination. The receptor chain draws on TRBV5-4 and TRBJ2-5, with no confidently assigned D gene. The clonotype comes from an adult in good health. The DNA is TGTGCCAGCAGCTCGCAAGAGACCCAGTACTTC. The encoded protein is CASSSQETQYF.